This note documents a single TCR beta chain sequence. Its antigen is as yet unknown. CDR3 length: 13 residues. V lost 8 bases to trimming and J lost 4 bases; unmatched junction nucleotides: 7. Libraries of TCR beta came from quantitative 5'-RACE with molecular barcodes. TCRdb fed the 5' RACE reads into MiXCR, producing one record per CDR3 protein. The sample has roughly 700,000 distinct CDR3 sequences; roughly 20% are singletons. The entry originates in a study of CD8 T cells in ankylosing spondylitis. Study results and limitations: There was reportedly significant enrichment of clones that were disease-linked in matched ankylosing spondylitis synovial fluid. Disease-linked clones were found to be CD8+ and relatively rare in peripheral blood. Seemingly characteristic of ankylosing spondylitis blood was a TCR beta motif consisting of eight highly homologous variants. A number of the motif variants had already been described in reactive arthritis synovial fluid and blood.

This TCR was recovered from a male donor with ankylosing spondylitis. Sequencing used blood, either unsorted or a sorted T cell fraction (not recorded which). The V and J genes are TRBV12-3 or TRBV12-4 and TRBJ2-7; 8 bases agree with TRBD2. In DNA, the CDR3 is TGTGCCAGCCGCGTAGCGGGGTTATACGAGCAGTACTTC. Protein: CASRVAGLYEQYF.